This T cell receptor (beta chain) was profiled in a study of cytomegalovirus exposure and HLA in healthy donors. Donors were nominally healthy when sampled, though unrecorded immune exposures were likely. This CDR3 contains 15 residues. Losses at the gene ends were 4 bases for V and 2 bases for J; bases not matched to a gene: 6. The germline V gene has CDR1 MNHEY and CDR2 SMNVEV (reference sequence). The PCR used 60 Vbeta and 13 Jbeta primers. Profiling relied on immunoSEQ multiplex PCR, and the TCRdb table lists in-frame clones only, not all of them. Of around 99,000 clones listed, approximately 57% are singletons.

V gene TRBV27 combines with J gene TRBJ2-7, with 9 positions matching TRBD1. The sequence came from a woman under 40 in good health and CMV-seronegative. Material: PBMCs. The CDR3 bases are TGTGCCAGCAGTTATACAGGGGGCCAAACCTACGAGCAGTACTTC. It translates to CASSYTGGQTYEQYF.